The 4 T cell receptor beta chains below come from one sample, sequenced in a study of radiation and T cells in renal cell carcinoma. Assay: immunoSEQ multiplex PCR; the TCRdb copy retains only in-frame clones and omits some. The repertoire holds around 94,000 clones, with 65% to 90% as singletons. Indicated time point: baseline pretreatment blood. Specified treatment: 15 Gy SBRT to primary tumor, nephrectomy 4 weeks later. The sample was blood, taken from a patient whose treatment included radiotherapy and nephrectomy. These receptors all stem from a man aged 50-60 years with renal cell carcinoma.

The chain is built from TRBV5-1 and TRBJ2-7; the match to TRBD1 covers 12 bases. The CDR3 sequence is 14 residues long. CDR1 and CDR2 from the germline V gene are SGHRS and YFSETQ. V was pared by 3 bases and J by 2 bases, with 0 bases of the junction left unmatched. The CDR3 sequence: CASSWDRGPYEQYF. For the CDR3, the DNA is TGCGCCAGCAGCTGGGACAGGGGGCCCTACGAGCAGTACTTC.

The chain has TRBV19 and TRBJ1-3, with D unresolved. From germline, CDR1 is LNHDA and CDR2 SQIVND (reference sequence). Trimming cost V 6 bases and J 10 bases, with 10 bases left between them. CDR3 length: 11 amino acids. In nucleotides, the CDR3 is TGTGCCAGTAGCCCCGGGGATACCATATATTTT. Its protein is CASSPGDTIYF.

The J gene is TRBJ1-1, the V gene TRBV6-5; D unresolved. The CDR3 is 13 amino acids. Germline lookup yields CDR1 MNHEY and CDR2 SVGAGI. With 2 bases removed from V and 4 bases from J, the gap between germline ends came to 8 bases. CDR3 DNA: TGTGCCAGCAGTTACGACCCTGGCACTGAAGCTTTCTTT. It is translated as CASSYDPGTEAFF.

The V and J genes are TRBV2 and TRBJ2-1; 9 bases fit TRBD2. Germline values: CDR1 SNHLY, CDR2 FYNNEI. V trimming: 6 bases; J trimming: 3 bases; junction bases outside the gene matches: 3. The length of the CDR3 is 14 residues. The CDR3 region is CASRGTSRYNEQFF. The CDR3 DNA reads TGTGCCAGCAGGGGGACTAGCCGCTACAATGAGCAGTTCTTC.